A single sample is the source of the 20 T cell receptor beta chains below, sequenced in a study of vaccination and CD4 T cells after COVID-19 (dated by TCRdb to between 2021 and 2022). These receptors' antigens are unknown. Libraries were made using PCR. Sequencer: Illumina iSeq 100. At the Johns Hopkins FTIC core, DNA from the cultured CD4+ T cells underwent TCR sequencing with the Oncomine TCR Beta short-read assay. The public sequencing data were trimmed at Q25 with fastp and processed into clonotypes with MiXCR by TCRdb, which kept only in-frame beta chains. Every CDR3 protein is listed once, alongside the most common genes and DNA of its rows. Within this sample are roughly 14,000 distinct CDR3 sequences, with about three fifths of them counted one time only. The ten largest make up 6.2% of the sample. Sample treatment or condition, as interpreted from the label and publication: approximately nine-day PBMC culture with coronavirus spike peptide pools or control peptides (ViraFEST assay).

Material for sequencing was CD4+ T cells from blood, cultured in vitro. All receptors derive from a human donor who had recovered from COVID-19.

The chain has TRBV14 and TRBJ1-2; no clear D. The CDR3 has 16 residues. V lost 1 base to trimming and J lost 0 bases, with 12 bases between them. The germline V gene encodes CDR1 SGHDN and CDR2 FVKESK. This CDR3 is CASSQVYGLTNYGYTF. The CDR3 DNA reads TGTGCCAGCAGCCAAGTCTATGGTCTTACTAACTATGGCTACACCTTC.

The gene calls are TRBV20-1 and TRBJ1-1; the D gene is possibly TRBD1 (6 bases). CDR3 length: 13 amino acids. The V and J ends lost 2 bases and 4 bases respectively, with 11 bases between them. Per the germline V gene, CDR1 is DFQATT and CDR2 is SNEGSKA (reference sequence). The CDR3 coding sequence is TGCAGTGCTAGAAAAAGGGGGACCACTGAAGCTTTCTTT. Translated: CSARKRGTTEAFF.

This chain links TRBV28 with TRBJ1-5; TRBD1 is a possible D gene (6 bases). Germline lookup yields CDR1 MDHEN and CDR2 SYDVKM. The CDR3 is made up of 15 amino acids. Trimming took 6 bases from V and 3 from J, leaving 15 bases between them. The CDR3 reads CASSFPGATNQPQHF. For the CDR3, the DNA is TGTGCCAGCAGCTTTCCAGGGGCCACCAATCAGCCCCAGCATTTT.

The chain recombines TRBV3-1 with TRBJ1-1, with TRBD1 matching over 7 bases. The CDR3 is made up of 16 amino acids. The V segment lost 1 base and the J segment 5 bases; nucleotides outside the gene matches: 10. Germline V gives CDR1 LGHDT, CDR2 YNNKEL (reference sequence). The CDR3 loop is CASSQGGAGGKTEAFF. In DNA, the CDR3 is TGTGCCAGCAGCCAAGGGGGGGCAGGGGGAAAGACTGAAGCTTTCTTT.

The CDR3 is CASTQSDYEQYF. CDR3 nucleotides: TGTGCCAGCACCCAGAGTGACTACGAGCAGTACTTC. J is TRBJ2-7 and V is TRBV6-2 or TRBV6-3; D call uncertain. Germline V lookup: CDR1 MNHEY, CDR2 SVGEGT. The CDR3 spans 12 residues. The V end was cut by 7 bases, the J end by 3 bases, with 10 bases between.

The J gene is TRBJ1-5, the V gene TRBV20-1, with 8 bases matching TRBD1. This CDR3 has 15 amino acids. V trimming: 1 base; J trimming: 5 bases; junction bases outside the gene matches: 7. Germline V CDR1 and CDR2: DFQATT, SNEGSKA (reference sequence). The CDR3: CSARVAGGLDQPQHF. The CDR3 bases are TGCAGTGCTAGAGTAGCAGGGGGCTTGGATCAGCCCCAGCATTTT.

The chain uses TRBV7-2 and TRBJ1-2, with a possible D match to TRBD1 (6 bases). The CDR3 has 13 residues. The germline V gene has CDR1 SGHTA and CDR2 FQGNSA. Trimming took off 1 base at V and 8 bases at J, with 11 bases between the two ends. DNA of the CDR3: TGTGCCAGCAGCTTAGGAGGGGGTGGGGGCTACACCTTC. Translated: CASSLGGGGGYTF. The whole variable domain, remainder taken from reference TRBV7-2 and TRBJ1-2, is GAGVSQSPSNKVTEKGKDVELRCDPISGHTALYWYRQSLGQGLEFLIYFQGNSAPDKSGLPSDRFSAERTGGSVSTLTIQRTQQEDSAVYLCASSLGGGGGYTFGSGTRLTVV.

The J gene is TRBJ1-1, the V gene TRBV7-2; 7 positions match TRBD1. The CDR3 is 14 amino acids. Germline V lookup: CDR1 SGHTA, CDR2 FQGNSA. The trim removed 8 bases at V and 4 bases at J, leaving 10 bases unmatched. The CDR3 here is CASASLQGVTEAFF. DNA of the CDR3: TGTGCCAGCGCGTCGCTCCAGGGGGTCACTGAAGCTTTCTTT.

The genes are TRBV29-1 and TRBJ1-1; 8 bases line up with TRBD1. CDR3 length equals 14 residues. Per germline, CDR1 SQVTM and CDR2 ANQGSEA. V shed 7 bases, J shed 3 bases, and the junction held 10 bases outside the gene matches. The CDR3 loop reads CSAVPQGAYTEAFF. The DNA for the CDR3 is TGCAGCGCAGTACCCCAGGGGGCTTACACTGAAGCTTTCTTT.

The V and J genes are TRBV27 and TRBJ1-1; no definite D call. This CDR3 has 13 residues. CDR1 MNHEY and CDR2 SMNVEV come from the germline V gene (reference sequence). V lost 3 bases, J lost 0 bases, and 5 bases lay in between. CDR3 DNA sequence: TGTGCCAGCAGTTTTCAGATGAACACTGAAGCTTTCTTT. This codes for CASSFQMNTEAFF.

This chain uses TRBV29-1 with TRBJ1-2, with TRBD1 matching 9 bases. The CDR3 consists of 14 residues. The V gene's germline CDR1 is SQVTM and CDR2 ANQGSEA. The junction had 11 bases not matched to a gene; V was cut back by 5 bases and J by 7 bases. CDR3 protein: CSVHRDRVEGGYTF. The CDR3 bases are TGCAGCGTTCACCGGGACAGGGTGGAGGGTGGCTACACCTTC.

Written as DNA, the CDR3 is TGTGCCAGCAGCTTATACGGACCCCTCCACTTT. This codes for CASSLYGPLHF. The chain carries TRBV7-9 and TRBJ1-6; D is unclear. Trimming cost V 2 bases and J 12 bases, with 5 bases left between them. CDR3 length: 11 residues. Per the germline V gene, CDR1 is SEHNR and CDR2 is FQNEAQ (reference sequence).

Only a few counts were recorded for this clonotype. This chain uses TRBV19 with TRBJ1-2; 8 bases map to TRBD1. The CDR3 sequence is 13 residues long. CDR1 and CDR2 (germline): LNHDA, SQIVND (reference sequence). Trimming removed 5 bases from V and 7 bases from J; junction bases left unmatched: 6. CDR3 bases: TGTGCCAGTAGTGGAGGCAGGGGGCCTGGCTACACCTTC. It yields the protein CASSGGRGPGYTF. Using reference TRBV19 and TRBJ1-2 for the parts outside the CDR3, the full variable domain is DGGITQSPKYLFRKEGQNVTLSCEQNLNHDAMYWYRQDPGQGLRLIYYSQIVNDFQKGDIAEGYSVSREKKESFPLTVTSAQKNPTAFYLCASSGGRGPGYTFGSGTRLTVV.

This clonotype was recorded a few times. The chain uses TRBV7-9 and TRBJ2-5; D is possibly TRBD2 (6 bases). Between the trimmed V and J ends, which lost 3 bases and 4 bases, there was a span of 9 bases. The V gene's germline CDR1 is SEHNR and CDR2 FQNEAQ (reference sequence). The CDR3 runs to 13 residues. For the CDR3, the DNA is TGTGCCAGCAGCTTCCAGGGAGGAGAGACCCAGTACTTC. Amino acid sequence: CASSFQGGETQYF.

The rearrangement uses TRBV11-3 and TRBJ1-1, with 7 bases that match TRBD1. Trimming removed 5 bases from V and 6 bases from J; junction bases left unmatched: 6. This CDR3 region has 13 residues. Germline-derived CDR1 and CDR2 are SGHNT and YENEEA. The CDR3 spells CASSPTTGAEAFF. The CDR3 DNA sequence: TGTGCCAGCAGCCCCACCACAGGGGCTGAAGCTTTCTTT.

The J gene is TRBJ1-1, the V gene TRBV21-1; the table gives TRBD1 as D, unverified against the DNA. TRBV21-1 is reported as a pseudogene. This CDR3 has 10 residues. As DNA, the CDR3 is TGTGCCAGCAGCCTAGGACTCCGGGACTTT. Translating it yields CASSLGLRDF.

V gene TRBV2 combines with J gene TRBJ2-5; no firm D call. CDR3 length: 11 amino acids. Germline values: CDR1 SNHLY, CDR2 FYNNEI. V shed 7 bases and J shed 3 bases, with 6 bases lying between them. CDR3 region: CASTQEETQYF. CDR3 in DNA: TGTGCCAGCACCCAAGAAGAGACCCAGTACTTC.

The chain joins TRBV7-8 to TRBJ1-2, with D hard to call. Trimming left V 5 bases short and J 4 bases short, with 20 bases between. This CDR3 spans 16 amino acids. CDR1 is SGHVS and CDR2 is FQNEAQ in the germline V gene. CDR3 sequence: CASSPARSVTGYGYTF. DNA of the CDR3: TGTGCCAGCAGCCCCGCCCGGTCGGTCACTGGCTATGGCTACACCTTC.

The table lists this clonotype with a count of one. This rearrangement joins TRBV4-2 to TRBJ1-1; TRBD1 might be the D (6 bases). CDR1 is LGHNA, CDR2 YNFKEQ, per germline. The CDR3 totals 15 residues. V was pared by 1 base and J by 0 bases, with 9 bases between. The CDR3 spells CASSQGGAMNTEAFF. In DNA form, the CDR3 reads TGTGCCAGCAGCCAAGGGGGGGCCATGAACACTGAAGCTTTCTTT.

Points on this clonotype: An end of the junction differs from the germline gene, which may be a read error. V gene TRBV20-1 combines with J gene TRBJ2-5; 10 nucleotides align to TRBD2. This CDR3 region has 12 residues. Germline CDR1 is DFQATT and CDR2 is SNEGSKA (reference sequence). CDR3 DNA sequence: TGCAGTTCTAGCGGGGGCCAAGAGACCCAGTACTTC. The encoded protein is CSSSGGQETQYF.